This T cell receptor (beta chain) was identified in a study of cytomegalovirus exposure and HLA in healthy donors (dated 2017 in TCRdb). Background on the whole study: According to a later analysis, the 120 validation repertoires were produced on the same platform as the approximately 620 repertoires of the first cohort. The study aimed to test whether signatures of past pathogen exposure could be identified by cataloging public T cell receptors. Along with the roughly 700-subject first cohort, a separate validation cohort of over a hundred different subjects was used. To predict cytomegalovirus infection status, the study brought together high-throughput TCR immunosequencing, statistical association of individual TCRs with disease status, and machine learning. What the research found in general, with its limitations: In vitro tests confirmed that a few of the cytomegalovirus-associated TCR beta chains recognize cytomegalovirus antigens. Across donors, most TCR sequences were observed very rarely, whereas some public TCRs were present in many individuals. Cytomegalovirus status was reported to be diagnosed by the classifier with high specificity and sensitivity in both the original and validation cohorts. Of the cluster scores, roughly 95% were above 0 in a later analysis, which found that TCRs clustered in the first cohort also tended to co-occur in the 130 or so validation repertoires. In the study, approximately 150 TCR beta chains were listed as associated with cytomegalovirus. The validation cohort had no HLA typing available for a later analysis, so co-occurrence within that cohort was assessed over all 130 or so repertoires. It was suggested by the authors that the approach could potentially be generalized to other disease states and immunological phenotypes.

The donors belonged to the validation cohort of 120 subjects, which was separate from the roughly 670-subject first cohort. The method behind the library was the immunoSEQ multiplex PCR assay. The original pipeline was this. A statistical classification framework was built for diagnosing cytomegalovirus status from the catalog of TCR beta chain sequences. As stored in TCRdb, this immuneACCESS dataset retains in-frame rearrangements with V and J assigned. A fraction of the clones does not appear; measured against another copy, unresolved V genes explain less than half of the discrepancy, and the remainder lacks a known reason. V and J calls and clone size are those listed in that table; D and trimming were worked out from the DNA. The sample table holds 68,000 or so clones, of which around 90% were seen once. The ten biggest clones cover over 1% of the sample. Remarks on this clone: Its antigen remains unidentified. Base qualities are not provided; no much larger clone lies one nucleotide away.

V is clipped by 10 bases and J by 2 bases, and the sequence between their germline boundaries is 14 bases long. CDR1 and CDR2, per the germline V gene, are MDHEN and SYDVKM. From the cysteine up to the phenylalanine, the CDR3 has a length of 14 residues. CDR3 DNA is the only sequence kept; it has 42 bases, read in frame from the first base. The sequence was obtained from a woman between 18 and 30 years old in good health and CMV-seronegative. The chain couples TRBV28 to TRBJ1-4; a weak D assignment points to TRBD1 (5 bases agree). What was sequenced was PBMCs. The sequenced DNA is TGTGCCACGATAAGGGGAAACACTAATGAAAAACTGTTTTTT. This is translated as CATIRGNTNEKLFF.